These T cell receptor beta chains were read from a single sample in a study of shared clonotypes between healthy human individuals. Sequenced by immunoSEQ multiplex PCR; TCRdb stores in-frame clones only, minus some. The table shows roughly 1,100,000 clones, with 65% to 80% occurring only once. The sample was memory CD4+ T cells sorted from blood. Every receptor here comes from a man between 18 and 35 years old in good health. The CDR3 runs from the conserved cysteine through the conserved F or W. The D gene is left open where the match is weak. Size tells how often a clone was seen (once, few, many) or the class of an expanded clone, and some rows leave it out.

.,TRBV7-9,.,TRBJ1-2,CASSLQGLSYGYTF,TGTGCCAGCAGCTTACAAGGTCTGAGCTATGGCTACACCTTC
.,TRBV9,few,TRBJ1-1,CASSVGTGREVAEAFF,TGTGCCAGCAGCGTAGGAACCGGACGGGAGGTCGCTGAAGCTTTCTTT
.,TRBV29-1,.,TRBJ1-1,CSGRTENTEAFF,TGCAGCGGCCGGACAGAGAACACTGAAGCTTTCTTT
.,TRBV18,few,TRBJ1-1,CASSPPNSRDTEAFF,TGTGCCAGCTCACCACCGAATAGCAGGGACACTGAAGCTTTCTTT
TRBD2,TRBV29-1,.,TRBJ2-3,CSVVLAGGQTDTQYF,TGCAGCGTTGTGCTAGCGGGAGGGCAGACAGATACGCAGTATTTT
TRBD2,TRBV5-1,.,TRBJ2-1,CASSLTSGALNEQFF,TGCGCCAGCAGCTTGACTAGCGGGGCTCTCAATGAGCAGTTCTTC
TRBD1,TRBV11-2,.,TRBJ1-5,CASSSDRAQPQHF,TGTGCCAGCAGTTCGGACAGGGCTCAGCCCCAGCATTTT
.,TRBV7-2,once,TRBJ1-1,CASSSQSGTEAFF,TGTGCCAGCAGCTCCCAATCGGGGACTGAAGCTTTCTTT
.,TRBV19,few,TRBJ1-5,CASSPYREDQPQHF,TGTGCCAGTAGTCCTTACAGGGAGGATCAGCCCCAGCATTTT
TRBD1,TRBV5-6,.,TRBJ1-1,CASSWGQGATEAFF,TGTGCCAGCAGCTGGGGACAGGGGGCCACTGAAGCTTTCTTT
.,TRBV19,many,TRBJ1-2,CASSIDGGWNYGYTF,TGTGCCAGTAGTATAGACGGAGGGTGGAACTATGGCTACACCTTC
TRBD2,TRBV28,few,TRBJ2-7,CATLSGGGYYEQYF,TGTGCCACACTCTCGGGAGGGGGATACTACGAGCAGTACTTC
.,TRBV28,.,TRBJ2-2,CASSGDTNTGELFF,TGTGCCAGCAGTGGGGACACTAACACCGGGGAGCTGTTTTTT
TRBD2,TRBV16,few,TRBJ2-5,CASSQSTSGTQYF,TGTGCCAGCAGCCAATCTACTAGCGGGACCCAGTACTTC
.,TRBV28,.,TRBJ2-7,CASSSDRDEQYF,TGTGCCAGCAGTTCGGATAGGGACGAGCAGTACTTC
.,TRBV5-1,.,TRBJ2-2,CASMGFGELFF,TGCGCCAGCATGGGGTTCGGGGAGCTGTTTTTT
.,TRBV7-6,few,TRBJ1-1,CASSSNQRTEAFF,TGTGCCAGCAGCTCAAACCAGCGCACTGAAGCTTTCTTT
.,TRBV10-2,.,TRBJ2-7,CASSAQIGYEQYF,TGCGCCAGCAGTGCCCAGATAGGCTACGAGCAGTACTTC
TRBD1,TRBV5-1,.,TRBJ1-1,CASSLETGGTEAFF,TGCGCCAGCAGCTTGGAGACAGGGGGCACTGAAGCTTTCTTT
.,TRBV18,.,TRBJ1-1,CASSPDSTANTEAFF,TGTGCCAGCTCACCAGACAGTACAGCGAACACTGAAGCTTTCTTT
.,TRBV5-1,.,TRBJ1-6,CASSLDRPGSPLHF,TGCGCCAGCAGCTTAGACAGGCCAGGTTCACCCCTCCACTTT
.,TRBV5-1,few,TRBJ1-6,CASSLIGLRNNSPLHF,TGCGCCAGCAGCTTGATCGGACTGAGGAATAATTCACCCCTCCACTTT
.,TRBV2,.,TRBJ2-2,CASNRDTGELFF,TGTGCCAGCAACAGAGACACCGGGGAGCTGTTTTTT
.,TRBV4-3,.,TRBJ1-6,CASSQEFGGSYNSPLHF,TGCGCCAGCAGCCAAGAATTCGGGGGGTCCTATAATTCACCCCTCCACTTT
TRBD2,TRBV9,once,TRBJ2-5,CASSFLGAGEETQYF,TGTGCCAGCAGCTTCCTCGGGGCGGGAGAAGAGACCCAGTACTTC
TRBD1,TRBV10-2,.,TRBJ2-7,CASSPGQGTGEQYF,TGCGCCAGCAGTCCGGGACAGGGGACAGGGGAGCAGTACTTC
.,TRBV9,.,TRBJ2-6,CASSAGDSGANVLTF,TGTGCCAGCAGCGCCGGGGATTCTGGGGCCAACGTCCTGACTTTC